Listed below are T cell receptor beta chains from one sample, sequenced in a study of blood T cell repertoires in COVID-19. Data came from immunoSEQ multiplex PCR; TCRdb stores just in-frame clones and leaves some out. Among a few hundred thousand clones, 70% to 90% were seen once, and the ten largest hold under 9%. Sequencing used peripheral blood. The receptor set was obtained from a woman between 65 and 79 years old with active or convalescent COVID-19. Each CDR3 is given with its conserved first and last residue. The order of the fields is clone size, D gene, V gene, J gene, CDR3 protein, CDR3 DNA. The D gene is left open where the match is weak. Where a row states a size, it is once, few, many or the class of an expanded clone; other rows omit it.

clone_size: NA; d_call: TRBD1; v_call: TRBV20-1; j_call: TRBJ1-4; cdr3_aa: CSASLGTGDEKLFF; cdr3_nt: TGCAGTGCTAGTCTTGGGACAGGGGACGAAAAACTGTTTTTT
clone_size: NA; d_call: TRBD1; v_call: TRBV5-5; j_call: TRBJ1-4; cdr3_aa: CASSFGGQGGEKLFF; cdr3_nt: TGTGCCAGCAGCTTCGGTGGACAGGGAGGGGAAAAACTGTTTTTT
clone_size: NA; d_call: NA; v_call: TRBV11-2; j_call: TRBJ1-1; cdr3_aa: CASSFRRAAEAFF; cdr3_nt: TGTGCCAGCAGCTTCAGGAGGGCGGCTGAAGCTTTCTTT
clone_size: few; d_call: NA; v_call: TRBV20-1; j_call: TRBJ2-7; cdr3_aa: CSARDGRTEYF; cdr3_nt: TGCAGTGCTAGAGATGGTAGGACAGAATACTTC
clone_size: NA; d_call: TRBD2; v_call: TRBV15; j_call: TRBJ2-7; cdr3_aa: CATSKRLAGDRWYEQYF; cdr3_nt: TGTGCCACCAGCAAAAGACTAGCGGGGGACAGATGGTACGAGCAGTACTTC
clone_size: NA; d_call: NA; v_call: TRBV21-1; j_call: TRBJ2-5; cdr3_aa: CASSAQKQGRETQYF; cdr3_nt: TGTGCCAGCAGCGCACAAAAACAGGGCCGGGAGACCCAGTACTTC
clone_size: NA; d_call: TRBD1; v_call: TRBV5-8; j_call: TRBJ1-2; cdr3_aa: CASSLGQGRNGYTF; cdr3_nt: TGTGCCAGCAGCTTGGGACAGGGTAGGAATGGCTACACCTTC
clone_size: NA; d_call: NA; v_call: TRBV5-1; j_call: TRBJ2-1; cdr3_aa: CASSSGRGNNEQFF; cdr3_nt: TGCGCCAGCAGCTCTGGAAGGGGGAACAATGAGCAGTTCTTC
clone_size: NA; d_call: TRBD1; v_call: TRBV7-2; j_call: TRBJ1-2; cdr3_aa: CARIDRGLYGYTF; cdr3_nt: TGTGCCAGAATCGACAGGGGGCTCTATGGCTACACCTTC
clone_size: NA; d_call: TRBD1; v_call: TRBV5-1; j_call: TRBJ2-7; cdr3_aa: CASTQLEGDRAYEQYF; cdr3_nt: TGCGCCAGCACCCAATTGGAAGGGGACAGGGCCTACGAGCAGTACTTC
clone_size: NA; d_call: TRBD1; v_call: TRBV5-1; j_call: TRBJ2-1; cdr3_aa: CASRIARGPINEQFF; cdr3_nt: TGCGCCAGCAGAATTGCTAGGGGGCCCATCAATGAGCAGTTCTTC
clone_size: few; d_call: TRBD1; v_call: TRBV24-1; j_call: TRBJ1-2; cdr3_aa: CATSGVTTGTVYGYTF; cdr3_nt: TGTGCCACCAGTGGCGTAACTACTGGGACAGTCTATGGCTACACCTTC
clone_size: NA; d_call: NA; v_call: TRBV18; j_call: TRBJ2-7; cdr3_aa: CASSPSLEPYEQYF; cdr3_nt: TGTGCCAGCTCACCGTCCCTGGAGCCCTACGAGCAGTACTTC
clone_size: NA; d_call: NA; v_call: TRBV2; j_call: TRBJ2-7; cdr3_aa: CASSLTRSSYEQYF; cdr3_nt: TGTGCCAGCAGCCTCACTAGGAGCTCCTACGAGCAGTACTTC
clone_size: NA; d_call: NA; v_call: TRBV12-3/TRBV12-4; j_call: TRBJ1-6; cdr3_aa: CASGVGGNSPLHF; cdr3_nt: TGTGCCAGTGGGGTGGGGGGGAATTCACCCCTCCACTTT
clone_size: NA; d_call: NA; v_call: TRBV5-1; j_call: TRBJ1-1; cdr3_aa: CASSFAGDTEAFF; cdr3_nt: TGCGCCAGCAGCTTTGCGGGGGACACTGAAGCTTTCTTT
clone_size: once; d_call: TRBD1; v_call: TRBV6-1; j_call: TRBJ1-2; cdr3_aa: CASSENDRVGGYTF; cdr3_nt: TGTGCCAGCAGTGAAAATGACAGGGTCGGTGGCTACACCTTC
clone_size: NA; d_call: TRBD2; v_call: TRBV6-5; j_call: TRBJ2-7; cdr3_aa: CASSFGTSGGSYEQYF; cdr3_nt: TGTGCCAGCAGTTTTGGGACTAGCGGGGGCTCCTACGAGCAGTACTTC
clone_size: NA; d_call: TRBD2; v_call: TRBV19; j_call: TRBJ2-5; cdr3_aa: CASSQRGNQETQYF; cdr3_nt: TGTGCCAGTAGTCAGCGGGGGAACCAAGAGACCCAGTACTTC
clone_size: NA; d_call: TRBD1; v_call: TRBV10-3; j_call: TRBJ2-1; cdr3_aa: CAINTQGDVNEQFF; cdr3_nt: TGTGCCATCAATACGCAGGGGGACGTTAATGAGCAGTTCTTC
clone_size: NA; d_call: NA; v_call: TRBV19; j_call: TRBJ1-5; cdr3_aa: CASSMAFSNQPQHF; cdr3_nt: TGTGCCAGTAGTATGGCTTTTAGCAATCAGCCCCAGCATTTT
clone_size: few; d_call: NA; v_call: TRBV15; j_call: TRBJ2-2; cdr3_aa: CATSRAAGELFF; cdr3_nt: TGTGCCACCAGCAGGGCGGCCGGGGAGCTGTTTTTT
clone_size: NA; d_call: NA; v_call: TRBV9; j_call: TRBJ1-1; cdr3_aa: CASSAWGVSRTEAFF; cdr3_nt: TGTGCCAGCAGCGCCTGGGGAGTGTCACGTACTGAAGCTTTCTTT
clone_size: NA; d_call: NA; v_call: TRBV7-2; j_call: TRBJ1-5; cdr3_aa: CASSLQGGNNQPQHF; cdr3_nt: TGTGCCAGCAGCTTACAGGGCGGGAACAATCAGCCCCAGCATTTT
clone_size: NA; d_call: TRBD1; v_call: TRBV4-1; j_call: TRBJ2-1; cdr3_aa: CASSQEQGVTSYNEQFF; cdr3_nt: TGCGCCAGCAGCCAAGAACAGGGGGTCACTTCCTACAATGAGCAGTTCTTC
clone_size: NA; d_call: NA; v_call: TRBV27; j_call: TRBJ1-5; cdr3_aa: CASRSWGGEGQPQHF; cdr3_nt: TGTGCCAGCAGGTCCTGGGGGGGCGAAGGTCAGCCCCAGCATTTT
clone_size: NA; d_call: TRBD1; v_call: TRBV27; j_call: TRBJ2-5; cdr3_aa: CASSPGTGLGGAQYF; cdr3_nt: TGTGCCAGCAGTCCCGGGACAGGGCTTGGTGGGGCCCAGTACTTC
clone_size: NA; d_call: NA; v_call: TRBV7-9; j_call: TRBJ2-5; cdr3_aa: CASSLDGQQETQYF; cdr3_nt: TGTGCCAGCAGCTTAGATGGACAGCAAGAGACCCAGTACTTC
clone_size: NA; d_call: NA; v_call: TRBV27; j_call: TRBJ2-7; cdr3_aa: CASSPRVLQKYEQYF; cdr3_nt: TGTGCCAGCAGTCCCCGGGTCCTCCAGAAATACGAGCAGTACTTC
clone_size: NA; d_call: NA; v_call: TRBV19; j_call: TRBJ1-2; cdr3_aa: CASSNRYGYTF; cdr3_nt: TGTGCCAGTAGTAACCGGTATGGCTACACCTTC
clone_size: NA; d_call: NA; v_call: TRBV9; j_call: TRBJ2-5; cdr3_aa: CASSVPGLLKETQYF; cdr3_nt: TGTGCCAGCAGCGTACCGGGACTTCTTAAAGAGACCCAGTACTTC
clone_size: NA; d_call: NA; v_call: TRBV7-6; j_call: TRBJ1-4; cdr3_aa: CASSLAVGGGDEKLFF; cdr3_nt: TGTGCCAGCAGCTTAGCGGTGGGGGGAGGGGATGAAAAACTGTTTTTT
clone_size: NA; d_call: TRBD1; v_call: TRBV10-3; j_call: TRBJ1-4; cdr3_aa: CAISGDREHEKLFF; cdr3_nt: TGTGCCATCAGTGGGGACAGGGAGCATGAAAAACTGTTTTTT
clone_size: once; d_call: NA; v_call: TRBV10-3; j_call: TRBJ1-1; cdr3_aa: CAIQGTETSEAFF; cdr3_nt: TGTGCCATCCAGGGCACGGAGACTTCTGAAGCTTTCTTT
clone_size: NA; d_call: NA; v_call: TRBV29-1; j_call: TRBJ2-7; cdr3_aa: CSVGDTYEQYF; cdr3_nt: TGCAGCGTCGGGGACACCTACGAGCAGTACTTC
clone_size: NA; d_call: NA; v_call: TRBV7-8; j_call: TRBJ1-5; cdr3_aa: CASSFQGVGQPQHF; cdr3_nt: TGTGCCAGCAGCTTCCAGGGTGTCGGTCAGCCCCAGCATTTT
clone_size: NA; d_call: NA; v_call: TRBV2; j_call: TRBJ1-5; cdr3_aa: CASHRERNQPQHF; cdr3_nt: TGTGCCAGCCACAGGGAAAGGAATCAGCCCCAGCATTTT
clone_size: NA; d_call: NA; v_call: TRBV29-1; j_call: TRBJ1-4; cdr3_aa: CSVRLRERNEKLFF; cdr3_nt: TGCAGCGTCCGTTTGAGGGAGAGGAATGAAAAACTGTTTTTT
clone_size: NA; d_call: NA; v_call: TRBV18; j_call: TRBJ1-4; cdr3_aa: CASSSQEKLFF; cdr3_nt: TGTGCCAGCTCATCCCAAGAAAAACTGTTTTTT
clone_size: few; d_call: NA; v_call: TRBV9; j_call: TRBJ1-6; cdr3_aa: CASSPGGLRALHF; cdr3_nt: TGTGCCAGCAGCCCCGGGGGACTGAGGGCCCTCCACTTT
clone_size: NA; d_call: NA; v_call: TRBV11-2; j_call: TRBJ1-3; cdr3_aa: CASSLTGNTIYF; cdr3_nt: TGTGCCAGCAGCCTAACTGGAAACACCATATATTTT
clone_size: once; d_call: NA; v_call: TRBV7-4; j_call: TRBJ2-7; cdr3_aa: CASSLASTGSFRSYEQYF; cdr3_nt: TGTGCCAGCAGCTTAGCATCTACAGGGTCTTTCCGATCCTACGAGCAGTACTTC
clone_size: few; d_call: TRBD1; v_call: TRBV7-2; j_call: TRBJ1-5; cdr3_aa: CASSLRTGPNQPQHF; cdr3_nt: TGTGCCAGCAGCTTACGGACAGGGCCAAATCAGCCCCAGCATTTT
clone_size: NA; d_call: NA; v_call: TRBV5-1; j_call: TRBJ1-2; cdr3_aa: CASSSLGGSGGYTF; cdr3_nt: TGCGCCAGCAGCTCCCTTGGCGGCTCCGGTGGCTACACCTTC
clone_size: NA; d_call: NA; v_call: TRBV5-8; j_call: TRBJ2-7; cdr3_aa: CASSRVRGSYEQYF; cdr3_nt: TGTGCCAGCAGCCGTGTGCGGGGATCGTACGAGCAGTACTTC
clone_size: few; d_call: TRBD1; v_call: TRBV2; j_call: TRBJ1-2; cdr3_aa: CASVGTGNGYGYTF; cdr3_nt: TGTGCCTCAGTGGGGACAGGGAACGGCTATGGCTACACCTTC